The clone carrying this TCR beta chain was detected a few times. Antigen unknown. In germline, CDR1 is GTSNPN, CDR2 SVGIG (reference sequence). With 4 bases removed from V and 2 bases from J, the gap between germline ends came to 14 bases. The length of the CDR3 is 14 residues. This specimen comes from a study of beta chain features in type 1 diabetes. Across the study: Examination spanned around 110 million sorted cells from all samples.

Points from the study as a whole: Shorter TCRB CDR3s, moderately but significantly so, marked every one of the four CD4+ subsets in Type 1 diabetes patients.

Stem cell-like memory, regulatory, central memory and naive CD4+ cells were sorted via CD45RO/CCR7/CD25/CD127/CD95/CD27. The investigators reverse transcribed all of the isolated RNA, so they sequenced expressed TCRB transcripts. Profiling relied on immunoSEQ multiplex PCR, and the TCRdb table lists in-frame clones only, not all of them. The sample lists fewer than 400,000 clones; approximately 10% were seen once. The sample taken for sequencing was central memory CD4+ T cells from blood. The chain couples TRBV30 to TRBJ1-2; TRBD1 might be the D (5 bases). This sequence originates from a man in his thirties or forties with type 1 diabetes. CDR3 sequence (DNA): TGTGCCTGGAATCAGGGATGGAGGAACTATGGCTACACCTTC. Protein sequence: CAWNQGWRNYGYTF.